This T cell receptor (beta chain) appears in the sequencing data of a study of identifying expanded T cells in peripheral blood. The study's findings and limits: Technical replicates showed roughly 1.2 changed clones; roughly two weeks 15 to 20; four weeks 19. Across healthy donors, higher total template counts meant significantly greater approximately two-week count variance.

During the collection period, no donor immune events like infections were recorded. CDR1 is MNHEY and CDR2 is SVGAGI in the germline V gene. CDR3 size: 14 residues. Trimming cost V 2 bases and J 1 base, with 8 bases left between them. The table came from immunoSEQ multiplex PCR; TCRdb's copy has only in-frame clones and leaves some out. Counted here are 100,000 to 150,000 clones, roughly 84% occurring once; the ten biggest clones make up around 3.3%. Concerning this clone itself: Antigen unknown.

Sequenced: blood. The source of this sequence is a person aged 18 to 75 in good health. V is TRBV6-5 and J is TRBJ1-1; D gene unclear. This CDR3 reads CASSYGSRNTEAFF. As DNA, the CDR3 is TGTGCCAGCAGTTACGGATCGCGGAACACTGAAGCTTTCTTT.